The sequence of this TCR beta chain was determined in a study of T cells of healthy individuals. TCRdb independently ran MiXCR on the 5' RACE reads; one entry per CDR3 protein. Among about 63,000 distinct CDR3 sequences listed, 15% to 20% were seen once. This clonotype was seen a handful of times. Germline CDR1 reads MGHRA; CDR2 reads YSYEKL. Unmatched junction bases numbered 3, after V lost 4 bases and J lost 1 base. The CDR3 length is 15 residues. This rearrangement joins TRBV4-1 to TRBJ2-2, with 7 bases aligning to TRBD1. This sequence originates from a human donor in good health. CDR3 residues: CASSLRQGNTGELFF. The CDR3 bases are TGCGCCAGCAGCCTAAGACAGGGGAACACCGGGGAGCTGTTTTTT.